Following are 5 T cell receptor beta chains from one sample sequenced in a study of Ad26.COV2.S vaccination and SARS-CoV-2 variants. Treatment: 15 to 20 received Ad26.COV2.S at low or high dose, single or two shots; 5 received placebo; per-sample allocation not given. Vaccine and placebo recipients were sampled on day 63 after the first injection. Repertoires were generated with immunoSEQ multiplex PCR, while TCRdb's copy carries only in-frame clones and drops some. This sample yields approximately 450,000 clones, of which more than 80% are seen a single time; 12% belongs to the top ten. This specimen was peripheral blood, taken in a trial of Ad26.COV2.S vaccine versus placebo. Receptors originate from a person aged 18-60 years who received the Ad26.COV2.S COVID-19 vaccine or a placebo.

The CDR3 loop reads CASRTGVQETQYF. The DNA for the CDR3 is TGTGCCAGCAGGACAGGGGTACAGGAGACCCAGTACTTC. V is TRBV6-5 and J is TRBJ2-5; 8 bases align to TRBD1. Germline V lookup: CDR1 MNHEY, CDR2 SVGAGI. The CDR3 is 13 amino acids. Trimming took 6 bases from V and 5 from J; bases not matched to a gene: 5.

CDR3 nucleotides: TGTGCCAGCAGCGCGGACACTGAAGCTTTCTTT. Amino acid sequence: CASSADTEAFF. V usage is TRBV7-9 and J usage is TRBJ1-1; the D is unclear. Germline-derived CDR1 and CDR2 are SEHNR and FQNEAQ (reference sequence). The germline V and J ends were trimmed by 5 bases and 3 bases, with 4 bases remaining between them. The CDR3 has 11 residues.

This chain uses TRBV14 with TRBJ1-1; 8 bases are shared with TRBD1. Germline-derived CDR1 and CDR2 are SGHDN and FVKESK. V shed 6 bases, J shed 4 bases, and the junction held 10 bases outside the gene matches. The CDR3 spans 15 residues. This CDR3 is CASSRRTGLFTEAFF. The CDR3 bases are TGTGCCAGCAGTCGACGGACAGGGCTTTTCACTGAAGCTTTCTTT. Looking up the rest from reference TRBV14 and TRBJ1-1 gives the full variable domain: EAGVTQFPSHSVIEKGQTVTLRCDPISGHDNLYWYRRVMGKEIKFLLHFVKESKQDESGMPNNRFLAERTGGTYSTLKVQPAELEDSGVYFCASSRRTGLFTEAFFGQGTRLTVV.

This clone has a single count. This sequence joins TRBV11-3 and TRBJ1-1; maybe TRBD1 (6 bases). V was cut by 1 base and J by 6 bases, with 12 bases left in between. This CDR3 is built from 14 residues. CDR1 SGHNT and CDR2 YENEEA come from the germline V gene. In nucleotides, the CDR3 is TGTGCCAGCAGCTTAGGTGGGGGCGGCCCTGAAGCTTTCTTT. This encodes CASSLGGGGPEAFF.

The rearrangement uses TRBV7-6 and TRBJ2-7; D unclear. This CDR3 has 13 residues. V was shortened by 5 bases and J by 0 bases, with 8 bases between the two germline ends. Germline V gives CDR1 SGHVS, CDR2 FNYEAQ. Written as DNA, the CDR3 is TGTGCCAGCAGCGCTGGACCCTCCTACGAGCAGTACTTC. It translates to CASSAGPSYEQYF. The full variable domain, in which reference TRBV7-6 and TRBJ2-7 provide the parts outside the CDR3, is GAGVSQSPRYKVTKRGQDVALRCDPISGHVSLYWYRQALGQGPEFLTYFNYEAQQDKSGLPNDRFSAERPEGSISTLTIQRTEQRDSAMYRCASSAGPSYEQYFGPGTRLTVT.